This T cell receptor beta chain was identified during a study of blood T cell repertoires in COVID-19. Sequenced by immunoSEQ multiplex PCR; TCRdb stores in-frame clones only, minus some. The sample consists of 280,000 or so clones, 70% to 90% of them appearing once. Individuals aged roughly 18 to 90 years were recruited from about two dozen US areas. Clinical history as reported by participants underpinned cohort assignment. This sequence was found in a man between 25 and 39 years old who had recovered from COVID-19. The sample was PBMCs or T cells enriched from blood (not recorded which).

The CDR3 here is CASSIARESSPLHF. DNA of the CDR3: TGTGCCAGTAGTATAGCCCGGGAATCTTCACCCCTCCACTTT. The rearrangement joins TRBV19 to TRBJ1-6; unclear D gene. Germline CDR1 and CDR2: LNHDA and SQIVND (reference sequence). There are 14 residues in the CDR3. V lost 1 base and J lost 9, with 10 bases in between. Full variable domain (outside the CDR3, taken from reference TRBV19 and TRBJ1-6): DGGITQSPKYLFRKEGQNVTLSCEQNLNHDAMYWYRQDPGQGLRLIYYSQIVNDFQKGDIAEGYSVSREKKESFPLTVTSAQKNPTAFYLCASSIARESSPLHFGNGTRLTVT.